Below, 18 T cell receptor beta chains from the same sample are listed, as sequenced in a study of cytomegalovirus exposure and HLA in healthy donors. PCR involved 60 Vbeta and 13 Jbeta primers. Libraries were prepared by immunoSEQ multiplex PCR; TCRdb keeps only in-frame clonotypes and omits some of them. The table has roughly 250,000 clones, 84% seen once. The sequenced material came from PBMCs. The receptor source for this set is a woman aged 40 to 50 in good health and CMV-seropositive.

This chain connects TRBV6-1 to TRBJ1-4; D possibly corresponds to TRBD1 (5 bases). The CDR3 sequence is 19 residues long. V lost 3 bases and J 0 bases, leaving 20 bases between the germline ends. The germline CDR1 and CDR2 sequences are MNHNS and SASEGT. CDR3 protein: CASSDGRVVSGATNEKLFF. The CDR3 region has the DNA TGTGCCAGCAGTGACGGCAGGGTAGTGTCGGGAGCAACTAATGAAAAACTGTTTTTT.

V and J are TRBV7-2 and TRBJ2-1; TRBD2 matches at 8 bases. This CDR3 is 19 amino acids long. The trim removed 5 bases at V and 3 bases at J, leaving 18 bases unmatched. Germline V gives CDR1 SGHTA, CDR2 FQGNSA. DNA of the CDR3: TGTGCCAGCAGCCCAACCGACAGAGGTAGCGGGACGATCTACAATGAGCAGTTCTTC. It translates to CASSPTDRGSGTIYNEQFF.

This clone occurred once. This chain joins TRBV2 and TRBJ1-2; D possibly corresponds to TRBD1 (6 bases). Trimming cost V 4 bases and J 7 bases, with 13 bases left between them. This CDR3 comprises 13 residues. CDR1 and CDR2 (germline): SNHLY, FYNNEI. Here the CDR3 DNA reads TGTGCCAGCAGTGGCACAGGGAACGGTGGCTACACCTTC. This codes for CASSGTGNGGYTF. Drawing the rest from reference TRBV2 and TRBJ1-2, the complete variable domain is EPEVTQTPSHQVTQMGQEVILRCVPISNHLYFYWYRQILGQKVEFLVSFYNNEISEKSEIFDDQFSVERPDGSNFTLKIRSTKLEDSAMYFCASSGTGNGGYTFGSGTRLTVV.

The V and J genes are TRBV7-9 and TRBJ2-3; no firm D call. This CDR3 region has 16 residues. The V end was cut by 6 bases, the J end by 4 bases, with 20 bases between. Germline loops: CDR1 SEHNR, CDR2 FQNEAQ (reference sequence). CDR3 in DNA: TGTGCCAGCAGTTCAGGTCCCCTACCAGTCGCAGATACGCAGTATTTT. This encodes CASSSGPLPVADTQYF.

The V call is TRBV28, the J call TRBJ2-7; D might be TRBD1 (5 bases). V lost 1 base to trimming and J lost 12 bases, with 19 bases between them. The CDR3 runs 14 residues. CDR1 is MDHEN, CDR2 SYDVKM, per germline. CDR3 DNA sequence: TGTGCCAGCAGTTTATTGGCAGGGCCCGGCACGCGGTACTTC. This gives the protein CASSLLAGPGTRYF. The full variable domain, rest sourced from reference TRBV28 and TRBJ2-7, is DVKVTQSSRYLVKRTGEKVFLECVQDMDHENMFWYRQDPGLGLRLIYFSYDVKMKEKGDIPEGYSVSREKKERFSLILESASTNQTSMYLCASSLLAGPGTRYFGPGTRLTVT.

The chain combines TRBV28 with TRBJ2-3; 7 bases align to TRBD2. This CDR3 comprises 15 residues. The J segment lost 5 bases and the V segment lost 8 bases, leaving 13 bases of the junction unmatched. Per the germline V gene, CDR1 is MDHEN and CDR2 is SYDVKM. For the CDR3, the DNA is TGTGCCAGCGGTCGCTTAGCGGGTGCTAGAGATACGCAGTATTTT. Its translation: CASGRLAGARDTQYF.

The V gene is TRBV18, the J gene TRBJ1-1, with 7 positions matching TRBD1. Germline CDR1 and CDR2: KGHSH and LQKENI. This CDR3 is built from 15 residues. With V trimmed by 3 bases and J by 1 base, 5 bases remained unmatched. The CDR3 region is CASSPEDRENTEAFF. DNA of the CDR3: TGTGCCAGCTCACCCGAAGACAGGGAGAACACTGAAGCTTTCTTT.

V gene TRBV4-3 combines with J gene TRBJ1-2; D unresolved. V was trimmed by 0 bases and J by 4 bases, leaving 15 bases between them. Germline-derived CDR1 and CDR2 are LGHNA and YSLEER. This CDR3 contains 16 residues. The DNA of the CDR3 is TGCGCCAGCAGCCAAGATTTACACGGAGAAACCTATGGCTACACCTTC. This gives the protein CASSQDLHGETYGYTF.

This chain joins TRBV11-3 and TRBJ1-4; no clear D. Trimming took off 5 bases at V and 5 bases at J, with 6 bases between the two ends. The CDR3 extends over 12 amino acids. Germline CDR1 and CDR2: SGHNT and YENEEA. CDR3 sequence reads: CASSARNEKLFF. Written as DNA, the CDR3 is TGTGCCAGCAGCGCTCGGAATGAAAAACTGTTTTTT.

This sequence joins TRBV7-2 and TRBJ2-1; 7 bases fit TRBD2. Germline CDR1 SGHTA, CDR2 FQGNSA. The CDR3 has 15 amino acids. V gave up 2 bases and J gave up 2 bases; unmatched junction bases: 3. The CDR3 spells CASSLRLAAYNEQFF. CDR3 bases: TGTGCCAGCAGCTTAAGACTAGCAGCCTACAATGAGCAGTTCTTC. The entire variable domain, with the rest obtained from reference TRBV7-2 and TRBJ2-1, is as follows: GAGVSQSPSNKVTEKGKDVELRCDPISGHTALYWYRQSLGQGLEFLIYFQGNSAPDKSGLPSDRFSAERTGGSVSTLTIQRTQQEDSAVYLCASSLRLAAYNEQFFGPGTRLTVL.

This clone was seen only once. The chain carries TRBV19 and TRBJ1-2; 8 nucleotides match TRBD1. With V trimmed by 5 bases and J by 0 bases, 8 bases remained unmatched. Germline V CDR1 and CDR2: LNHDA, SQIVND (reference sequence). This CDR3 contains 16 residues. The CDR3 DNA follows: TGTGCCAGTAGTGCACCGGACAGGGCGGCTAACTATGGCTACACCTTC. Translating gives CASSAPDRAANYGYTF.

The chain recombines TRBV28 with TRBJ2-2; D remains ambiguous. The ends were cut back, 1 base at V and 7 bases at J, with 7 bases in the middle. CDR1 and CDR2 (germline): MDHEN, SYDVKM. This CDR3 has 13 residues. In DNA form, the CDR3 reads TGTGCCAGCAGTTTATCCCCCCGCGGGGAGCTGTTTTTT. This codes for CASSLSPRGELFF.

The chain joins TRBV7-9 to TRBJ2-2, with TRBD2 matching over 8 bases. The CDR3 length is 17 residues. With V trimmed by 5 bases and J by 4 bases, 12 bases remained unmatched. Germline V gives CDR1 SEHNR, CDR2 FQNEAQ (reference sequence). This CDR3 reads CASSHREGGPATGELFF. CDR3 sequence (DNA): TGTGCCAGCAGCCACCGGGAGGGAGGGCCCGCCACCGGGGAGCTGTTTTTT.

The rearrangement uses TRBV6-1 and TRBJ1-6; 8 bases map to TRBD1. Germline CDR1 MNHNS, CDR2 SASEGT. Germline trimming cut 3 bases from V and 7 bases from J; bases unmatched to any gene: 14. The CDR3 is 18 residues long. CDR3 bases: TGTGCCAGCAGTGACCCCCGAGGACAGGGATTACGGAATTCACCCCTCCACTTT. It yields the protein CASSDPRGQGLRNSPLHF.

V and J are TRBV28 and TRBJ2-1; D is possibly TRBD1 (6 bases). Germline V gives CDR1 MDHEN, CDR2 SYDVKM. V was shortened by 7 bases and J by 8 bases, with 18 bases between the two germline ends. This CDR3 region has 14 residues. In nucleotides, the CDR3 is TGTGCCAGCACCCCATTTAGGGGGAAGGATGAGCAGTTCTTC. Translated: CASTPFRGKDEQFF.

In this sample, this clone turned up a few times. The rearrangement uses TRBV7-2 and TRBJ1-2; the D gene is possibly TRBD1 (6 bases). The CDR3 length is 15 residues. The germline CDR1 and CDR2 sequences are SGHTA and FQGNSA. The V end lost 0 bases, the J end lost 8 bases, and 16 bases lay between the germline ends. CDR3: CASSLALGTKEGYTF. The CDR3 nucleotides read TGTGCCAGCAGCTTAGCGCTTGGGACAAAGGAGGGCTACACCTTC.

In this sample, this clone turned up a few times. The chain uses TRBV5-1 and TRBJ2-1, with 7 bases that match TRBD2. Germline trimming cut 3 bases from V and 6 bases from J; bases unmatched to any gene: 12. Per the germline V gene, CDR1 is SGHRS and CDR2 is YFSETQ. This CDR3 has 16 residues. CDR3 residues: CASSWSYLAESNEQFF. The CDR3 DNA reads TGCGCCAGCAGCTGGAGTTACCTAGCGGAGTCCAATGAGCAGTTCTTC. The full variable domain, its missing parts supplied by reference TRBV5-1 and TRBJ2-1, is KAGVTQTPRYLIKTRGQQVTLSCSPISGHRSVSWYQQTPGQGLQFLFEYFSETQRNKGNFPGRFSGRQFSNSRSEMNVSTLELGDSALYLCASSWSYLAESNEQFFGPGTRLTVL.

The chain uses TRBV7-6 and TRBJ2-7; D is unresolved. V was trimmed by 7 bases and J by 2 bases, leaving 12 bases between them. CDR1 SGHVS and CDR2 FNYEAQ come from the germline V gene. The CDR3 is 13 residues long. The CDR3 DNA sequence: TGTGCCAGCACCCCCGGTGGAGCCTACGAGCAGTACTTC. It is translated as CASTPGGAYEQYF.